The 20 T cell receptor beta chains below come from one sample, sequenced in a study of regulatory T cells in long-lasting Graves disease (dated by TCRdb to the early 2020s). Preparation of the library involved multiplex PCR. The sequencing machine was an Illumina HiSeq 4000. TCR beta libraries were built with iRepertoire HTBI primers and Arm-PCR amplification of CDR3 regions. Clones were called with MiXCR by TCRdb after fastp trimmed the public reads at Q25, and only in-frame beta chains were retained. Rows merge per CDR3 protein into single entries with the most common DNA and genes. Counted in this sample were 400,000 to 500,000 distinct CDR3 sequences; approximately 16% of them appeared once. The ten top clones hold approximately 8% of the sample. This specimen's time point label, per the study, means: newly diagnosed GD, antithyroid drugs for less than 3 months. For both TCR sequencing and RNA sequencing, RNA was extracted from PBMCs using TRIzol.

In addition, the sample was reused for a study of T cells in Graves' hyperthyroidism and ophthalmopathy.

Sequences were derived from peripheral blood mononuclear cells (PBMCs), sampled at new diagnosis, from a patient treated with antithyroid drugs. The source is a woman aged 40 to 49 with Graves disease. Donor details come from another sample of the same person, matched by shared clones.

The chain joins TRBV27 to TRBJ2-7; 9 nucleotides agree with TRBD2. Germline V gives CDR1 MNHEY, CDR2 SMNVEV (reference sequence). CDR3 length: 14 residues. The ends lost 3 bases at V and 6 bases at J; junction bases unmatched: 6. The CDR3 is CASSLNRAGGEQYF. The DNA for the CDR3 is TGTGCCAGCAGTTTGAACAGAGCGGGGGGCGAGCAGTACTTC.

This clonotype was counted a few times. CDR3 nucleotide sequence: TGCGCCAGCAGCTTAAGAGGGCCGGGACTAGCCTACAATGAGCAGTTCTTC. This sequence encodes CASSLRGPGLAYNEQFF. V usage is TRBV5-1 and J usage is TRBJ2-1; TRBD2 matches 8 bases. The CDR3 has 17 amino acids. The V gene's germline CDR1 is SGHRS and CDR2 YFSETQ. J gave up 2 bases and V 2 bases, and 9 bases lay outside the gene matches.

This clonotype was seen only a few times. The conserved closing phenylalanine or tryptophan is absent in this CDR3, likely reflecting a read error. The chain carries TRBV7-2 and TRBJ2-7, with no clear D. The CDR3 runs to 14 residues. Looked up from germline, CDR1 is SGHTA and CDR2 is FQGNSA. The CDR3 sequence is CASSLLLGPYEQYS. The CDR3 nucleotides are TGTGCCAGCAGCCTCCTTCTAGGTCCGTACGAACAGTACTCC.

At least ten counts were recorded for this clonotype. The rearrangement links TRBV2 to TRBJ2-2, with D perhaps TRBD1 (6 bases). V was cut by 5 bases and J by 2 bases, with 9 bases left in between. CDR1 and CDR2 (germline): SNHLY, FYNNEI. This CDR3 comprises 14 residues. CDR3 sequence reads: CASSTGTNTGELFF. The CDR3 nucleotides read TGTGCCAGCAGTACAGGGACAAACACCGGGGAGCTGTTTTTT.

This clonotype was found many times. V and J are TRBV5-4 and TRBJ2-3, with 10 bases fitting TRBD2. The CDR3 sequence is 17 residues long. The V segment lost 0 bases and the J segment 5 bases; nucleotides outside the gene matches: 9. Germline V gene sequence: CDR1 SGHNT, CDR2 YYREEE (reference sequence). CDR3 DNA sequence: TGTGCCAGCAGCTTGGTGGGACGGACTAGCGGTGGAGATACGCAGTATTTT. Its translation: CASSLVGRTSGGDTQYF.

This clonotype was found many times. The rearrangement links TRBV2 to TRBJ2-3, with D perhaps matching TRBD1 (6 bases). The V end was cut by 7 bases, the J end by 2 bases, with 13 bases between. The CDR3 spans 14 residues. Germline assignment: CDR1 SNHLY and CDR2 FYNNEI. CDR3 DNA sequence: TGTGCCAGCACCCAGGGGATAGCCACAGATACGCAGTATTTT. Translating it yields CASTQGIATDTQYF.

The chain combines TRBV28 with TRBJ2-1; 9 bases map to TRBD1. CDR3 length: 15 amino acids. The V gene end was trimmed by 11 bases and the J gene end by 1 base; junction bases not matched to a gene: 9. Per germline, CDR1 MDHEN and CDR2 SYDVKM. CDR3 loop: CAASGQGKSYNEQFF. CDR3 DNA sequence: TGTGCCGCCTCAGGACAGGGGAAGTCCTACAATGAGCAGTTCTTC.

This clonotype showed up many times. This sequence joins TRBV29-1 and TRBJ2-5, with no clear D. The V and J ends lost 6 bases and 4 bases respectively, with 18 bases between them. CDR3 size: 14 residues. The germline V gene has CDR1 SQVTM and CDR2 ANQGSEA. The CDR3 DNA reads TGCAGCGTCCGCGGTCCCTCGGCGTTAGAGACCCAGTACTTC. This codes for CSVRGPSALETQYF.

As regards this clonotype: Since a much larger clone is just one base distant, this may be a read error. CDR3 sequence reads: CASSSRNLYGCTF. The CDR3 DNA reads TGTGCCAGCAGCTCCAGGAACCTCTATGGCTGCACCTTC. V usage is TRBV7-9 and J usage is TRBJ1-2, with D unclear. CDR3 length: 13 amino acids. The germline CDR1 and CDR2 sequences are SEHNR and FQNEAQ (reference sequence).

The V and J genes are TRBV7-2 and TRBJ1-6; 12 nucleotides line up with TRBD1. The CDR3 totals 19 residues. The trim removed 6 bases at V and 2 bases at J, leaving 11 bases unmatched. CDR1 is SGHTA, CDR2 FQGNSA, per germline. In nucleotides, the CDR3 is TGTGCCAGCAGTTCATCCGGGACAGGGGGCTATCCCTATAATTCACCCCTCCACTTT. Translated: CASSSSGTGGYPYNSPLHF.

At least ten counts were recorded for this clonotype. V is TRBV2 and J is TRBJ2-1, with 8 bases lining up with TRBD2. This CDR3 has 14 amino acids. V shed 6 bases, J shed 10 bases, and the junction held 11 bases outside the gene matches. Looked up from germline, CDR1 is SNHLY and CDR2 is FYNNEI. The CDR3 loop is CASSHSTSEREQFF. CDR3 nucleotide sequence: TGTGCCAGCAGCCACTCGACTAGCGAAAGGGAGCAGTTCTTC.

This clonotype was counted ten times or more. The rearrangement links TRBV7-9 to TRBJ2-4; no firm D call. The V end was cut by 0 bases, the J end by 2 bases, with 11 bases between. Germline CDR1 and CDR2: SEHNR and FQNEAQ (reference sequence). The CDR3 loop spans 16 amino acids. Written as DNA, the CDR3 is TGTGCCAGCAGCTTAGCGCCAGGCTCCACCAAAAACATTCAGTACTTC. Protein: CASSLAPGSTKNIQYF.

This clonotype was counted at least ten times. This chain joins TRBV28 and TRBJ1-6; D call uncertain. This CDR3 spans 12 amino acids. Trimming left V 7 bases short and J 5 bases short, with 6 bases between. CDR1 and CDR2 from the germline V gene are MDHEN and SYDVKM. CDR3 in amino acids: CASNRNNSPLHF. The CDR3 DNA follows: TGTGCCAGCAACAGAAATAATTCACCCCTCCACTTT.

This clonotype has ten or more counts. The chain is built from TRBV12-3 or TRBV12-4 and TRBJ2-2, with D possibly being TRBD2 (6 bases). This CDR3 is 12 amino acids long. V lost 6 bases to trimming and J lost 11 bases, with 13 bases between them. Written as DNA, the CDR3 is TGTGCCAGCAGAATCCAGGAGGGAGAGCTGTTTTTT. It is translated as CASRIQEGELFF.

The chain has TRBV29-1 and TRBJ2-7; possibly TRBD1 for D (6 bases). This CDR3 contains 14 residues. V lost 1 base to trimming and J lost 6 bases, with 16 bases between them. Germline V gene data show CDR1 as SQVTM and CDR2 as ANQGSEA. The CDR3 nucleotides read TGCAGCGTTGAAGGTGGGGCAGGGGCGGCCGAGCAGTACTTC. It specifies CSVEGGAGAAEQYF.

As concerns this clonotype: This may come from a read error, since a much larger clone is one base off. The chain is built from TRBV28 and TRBJ2-6; possibly TRBD1 for D (6 bases). The CDR3 consists of 15 residues. V was cut by 8 bases and J by 2 bases, with 13 bases left in between. Germline V lookup: CDR1 MDHEN, CDR2 SYDVKM. CDR3 in DNA: TGTGCCAGCGGTATACACAGGGCTGGGGCCAACGTCCTGACTTTC. It specifies CASGIHRAGANVLTF.

This clonotype was recorded at least ten times. V is TRBV14 and J is TRBJ2-4, with D possibly TRBD1 on 6 matching bases. CDR1 is SGHDN, CDR2 FVKESK, per germline. This CDR3 is built from 17 residues. Trimming pared 1 base from V and 0 bases from J, leaving 13 bases between. The CDR3 DNA follows: TGTGCCAGCAGCCAAGGGGGGCTGCTTCTAGCCAAAAACATTCAGTACTTC. The encoded protein is CASSQGGLLLAKNIQYF.

This clonotype was observed at least ten times. The chain carries TRBV28 and TRBJ1-1; D remains unclear. V lost 3 bases and J 5 bases, leaving 13 bases between the germline ends. CDR1 and CDR2 from the germline V gene are MDHEN and SYDVKM. The CDR3 has 14 residues. The CDR3 spells CASSFLSGETEAFF. CDR3 sequence (DNA): TGTGCCAGCAGTTTCCTAAGTGGGGAGACTGAAGCTTTCTTT.

This clonotype was found many times. This chain links TRBV7-2 with TRBJ2-3, with TRBD2 identical over 7 bases. Unmatched junction bases numbered 3, after V lost 2 bases and J lost 1 base. Germline V gene data show CDR1 as SGHTA and CDR2 as FQGNSA. The CDR3 has 15 residues. CDR3 region: CASSLLGGGTDTQYF. DNA of the CDR3: TGTGCCAGCAGCTTACTGGGGGGGGGCACAGATACGCAGTATTTT.

On this clonotype itself: A much larger clone differs by one base, so this may be a read error. This chain links TRBV20-1 with TRBJ2-7, with 9 bases lining up with TRBD2. This CDR3 has 14 amino acids. The J segment lost 4 bases and the V segment lost 6 bases, leaving 10 bases of the junction unmatched. CDR1 DFQATT and CDR2 SNEGSKA come from the germline V gene (reference sequence). CDR3 sequence reads: CSAPGASGNYEQYF. The CDR3 bases are TGCAGTGCACCCGGGGCTAGCGGGAATTACGAGCAGTACTTC.